This paragraph covers one T cell receptor (beta chain) sequence. The data originate from a study of shared T cell receptors in the human thymus. Profiled with immunoSEQ multiplex PCR; TCRdb holds only in-frame clones, not every one. The table shows 500,000 to 850,000 clones, with approximately 87% occurring only once. Trimming cost V 4 bases and J 2 bases, with 11 bases left between them. The CDR3 covers 14 residues. CDR1 is SGHRS and CDR2 is YFSETQ in the germline V gene. The same data also went into a second study, on human thymus T cells. Per that study: The donor group consisted of healthy Finnish infants who were having corrective surgery for congenital heart defects. Corrective heart surgery yielded resections, and these provided the thymus tissue. The related literature has documented a marked overlap of thymic repertoires among unrelated individuals.

The sample comprised thymocytes. This sequence joins TRBV5-1 and TRBJ2-3, with unresolved D. This sequence originates from a boy under three years old with a congenital heart defect. The DNA of the CDR3 is TGCGCCAGCAGCAGGCGACTGTTCACAGATACGCAGTATTTT. It yields the protein CASSRRLFTDTQYF. Filled out from reference TRBV5-1 and TRBJ2-3, the complete variable domain reads KAGVTQTPRYLIKTRGQQVTLSCSPISGHRSVSWYQQTPGQGLQFLFEYFSETQRNKGNFPGRFSGRQFSNSRSEMNVSTLELGDSALYLCASSRRLFTDTQYFGPGTRLTVL.